The table lists the clone carrying this T cell receptor (beta chain) with a few counts. Its target is unknown. This record belongs to a study of blood T cells in healthy people across ages. Overall study results and limits: Unsorted PBMCs ruled out conclusive naive versus antigen-experienced comparison. Across the age range, TCR beta diversity per million T cells fell in a roughly linear way.

PCR was performed a second time for about 7 to 12 cycles using a sample-barcoded 5' primer and a J-beta primer mix. In TCRdb, the 5' RACE reads were re-called with MiXCR into one record per CDR3 protein. This repertoire shows some 1.8 million distinct CDR3 sequences, roughly two fifths found once; its top ten account for under 25%. What was sequenced was blood. This sequence originates from a human donor in good health.

CDR3 residues: CASSYGRLNTEAFF. CDR3 DNA sequence: TGTGCCAGCAGTTACGGCAGATTAAACACTGAAGCTTTCTTT. The chain recombines TRBV6-5 with TRBJ1-1; D not resolved. Germline lookup yields CDR1 MNHEY and CDR2 SVGAGI. V was cut by 2 bases and J by 2 bases, with 9 bases left in between. This CDR3 is 14 amino acids long.